This TCR beta chain comes out of a study of spatial heterogeneity in lung cancer. Via MiXCR, TCRdb re-called the 5' RACE reads, giving one row per CDR3 protein. The sample records 55,000 to 70,000 distinct CDR3 sequences, about 5.9% being singletons. Many counts were recorded for this clonotype. The time point was: sample taken at primary tumor resection. From germline, CDR1 is SGHTA and CDR2 FQGTGA. Trimming took 4 bases from V and 0 from J, leaving 8 bases between them. The CDR3 extends over 14 amino acids. The J gene is TRBJ2-3, the V gene TRBV7-3; no reliable D call. This specimen consisted of PBMCs, obtained at surgery. This receptor was obtained from a female donor with early-stage non-small cell lung cancer. The CDR3 DNA is TGTGCCAGCAGCTACAATCCTAGCACAGATACGCAGTATTTT. Protein sequence: CASSYNPSTDTQYF.